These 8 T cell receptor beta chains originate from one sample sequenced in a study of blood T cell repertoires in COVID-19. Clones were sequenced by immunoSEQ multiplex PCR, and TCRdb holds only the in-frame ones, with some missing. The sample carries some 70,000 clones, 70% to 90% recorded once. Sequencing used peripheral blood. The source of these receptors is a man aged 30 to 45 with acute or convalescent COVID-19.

The CDR3 nucleotides read TGTGCCAGCAGCTTAGTAGGAACTAGCGGGACCACAGATACGCAGTATTTT. Translated, it gives CASSLVGTSGTTDTQYF. V is TRBV11-3 and J is TRBJ2-3; 10 bases match TRBD2. Germline CDR1 is SGHNT and CDR2 is YENEEA. The CDR3 spans 17 residues. V lost 1 base to trimming and J lost 2 bases; unmatched junction nucleotides: 6. Full variable domain (outside the CDR3, taken from reference TRBV11-3 and TRBJ2-3): EAGVVQSPRYKIIEKKQPVAFWCNPISGHNTLYWYLQNLGQGPELLIRYENEEAVDDSQLPKDRFSAERLKGVDSTLKIQPAELGDSAVYLCASSLVGTSGTTDTQYFGPGTRLTVL.

The CDR3 spells CASSLSQGNTIYF. The CDR3 nucleotides are TGTGCCAGCAGCTTATCGCAGGGAAACACCATATATTTT. The rearrangement joins TRBV7-2 to TRBJ1-3; no reliable D call. The CDR3 runs 13 residues. V gave up 2 bases and J gave up 4 bases, with 6 bases separating them. Germline V lookup: CDR1 SGHTA, CDR2 FQGNSA. Complete variable domain (other parts from reference TRBV7-2 and TRBJ1-3): GAGVSQSPSNKVTEKGKDVELRCDPISGHTALYWYRQSLGQGLEFLIYFQGNSAPDKSGLPSDRFSAERTGGSVSTLTIQRTQQEDSAVYLCASSLSQGNTIYFGEGSWLTVV.

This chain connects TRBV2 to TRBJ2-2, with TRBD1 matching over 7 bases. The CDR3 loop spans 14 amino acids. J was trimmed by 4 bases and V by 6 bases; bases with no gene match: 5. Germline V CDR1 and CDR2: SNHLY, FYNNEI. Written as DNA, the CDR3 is TGTGCCAGCAGGGAGGACAGGCCCACCGGGGAGCTGTTTTTT. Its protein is CASREDRPTGELFF.

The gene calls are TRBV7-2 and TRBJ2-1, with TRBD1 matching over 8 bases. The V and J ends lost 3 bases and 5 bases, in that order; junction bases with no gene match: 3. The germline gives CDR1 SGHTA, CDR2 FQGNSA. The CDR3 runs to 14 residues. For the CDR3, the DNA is TGTGCCAGCAGCTTCAGACAGGGGAACAATGAGCAGTTCTTC. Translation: CASSFRQGNNEQFF.

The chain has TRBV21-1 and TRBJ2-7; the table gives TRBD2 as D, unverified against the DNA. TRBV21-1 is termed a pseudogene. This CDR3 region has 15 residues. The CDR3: CASSKEPSLFHEQYF. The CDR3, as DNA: TGTGCCAGCAGCAAAGAGCCCTCGCTATTCCACGAGCAGTACTTC.

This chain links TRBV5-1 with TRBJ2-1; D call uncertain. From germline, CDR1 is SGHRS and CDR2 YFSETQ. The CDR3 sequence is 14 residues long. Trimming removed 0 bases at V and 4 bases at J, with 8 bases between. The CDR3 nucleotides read TGCGCCAGCAGCTTGGATCCGGTTTACAATGAGCAGTTCTTC. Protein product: CASSLDPVYNEQFF.

As DNA, the CDR3 is TGTGCCAGCAGTGCGGACATGAACACTGAAGCTTTCTTT. Its translation is CASSADMNTEAFF. The V call is TRBV2, the J call TRBJ1-1; possible D gene TRBD1, 5 bases. CDR3 size: 13 residues. In germline, CDR1 is SNHLY, CDR2 FYNNEI. Trimming stripped 4 bases from V and 0 bases from J, with 6 bases between.

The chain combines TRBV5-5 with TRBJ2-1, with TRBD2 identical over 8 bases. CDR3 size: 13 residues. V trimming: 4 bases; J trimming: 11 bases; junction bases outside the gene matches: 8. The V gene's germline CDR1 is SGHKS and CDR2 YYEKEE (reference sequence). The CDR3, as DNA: TGTGCCAGCAGCGACACCGGGACTAGGAAGCAGTTCTTC. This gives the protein CASSDTGTRKQFF.